This T cell receptor (beta chain) was sequenced in a study of CD4 T cells in relation to SARS-CoV-2 and coronaviruses. As to this clone: Its antigen is as yet unknown.

The assay was immunoSEQ multiplex PCR, and TCRdb's table has in-frame clones only and misses some. The table includes some 30,000 clones, over 60% detected once. The germline CDR1 and CDR2 sequences are GTSNPN and SVGIG (reference sequence). The CDR3 extends over 14 amino acids. V lost 5 bases, J lost 8 bases, and 11 bases stayed unmatched. The unexposed donors gave CD4+ T cells in about 2011-2019, prior to COVID-19. CD4+ T cells were isolated from the cells after 10 days of culture. Cultures received half-medium IL-2 refreshes on days 3 and 7. General observations from the study: Roughly 69% of donors had memory CD4+ clonotypes crossrecognizing SARS-CoV-2 and common cold coronavirus spike.

J is TRBJ1-4 and V is TRBV30; TRBD1 aligns across 7 bases. This TCR was recovered from a human donor in good health. Input material: CD4+ T cells from PBMCs, cultured in vitro. CDR3: CAWARQGWSEKLFF. DNA of the CDR3: TGTGCCTGGGCACGACAGGGTTGGAGCGAAAAACTGTTTTTT.